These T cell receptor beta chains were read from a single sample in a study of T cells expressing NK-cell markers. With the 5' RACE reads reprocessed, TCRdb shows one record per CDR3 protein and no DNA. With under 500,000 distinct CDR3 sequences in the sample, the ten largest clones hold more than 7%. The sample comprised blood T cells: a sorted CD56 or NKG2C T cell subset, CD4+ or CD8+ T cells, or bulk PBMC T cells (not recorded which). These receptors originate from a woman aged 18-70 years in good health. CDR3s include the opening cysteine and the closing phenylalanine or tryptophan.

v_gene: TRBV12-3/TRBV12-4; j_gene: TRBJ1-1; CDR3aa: CASSSTENTEAFF
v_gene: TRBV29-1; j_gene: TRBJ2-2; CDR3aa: CSVTGFTGELFF
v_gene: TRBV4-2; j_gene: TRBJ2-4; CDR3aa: CASSQPGTPHIQYF
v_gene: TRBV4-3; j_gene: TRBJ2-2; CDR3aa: CASSPLRPGELFF
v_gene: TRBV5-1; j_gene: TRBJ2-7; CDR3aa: CASSLLGIAGDYEQYF
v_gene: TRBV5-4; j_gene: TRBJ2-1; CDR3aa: CASSKRGTQSYNEQFF
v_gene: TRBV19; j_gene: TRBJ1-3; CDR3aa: CASRLSGNTIYF
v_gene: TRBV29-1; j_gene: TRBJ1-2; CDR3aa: CSGGSYARGYTF
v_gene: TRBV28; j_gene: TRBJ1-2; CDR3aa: CASSLAGQSPYGYTF
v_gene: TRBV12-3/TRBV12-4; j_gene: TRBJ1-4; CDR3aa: CASSPTGATNEKLFF
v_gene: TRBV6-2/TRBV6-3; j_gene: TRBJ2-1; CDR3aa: CASSYPGDSNEQFF
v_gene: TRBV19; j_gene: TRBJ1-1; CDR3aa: CASSTGQGPEAFF
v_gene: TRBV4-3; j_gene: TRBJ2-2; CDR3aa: CASSQESAPGELFF
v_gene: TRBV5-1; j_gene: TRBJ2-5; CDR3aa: CASSSKRGSAGQETQYF
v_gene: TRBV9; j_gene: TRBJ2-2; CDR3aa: CASSGLAGATPGELFF
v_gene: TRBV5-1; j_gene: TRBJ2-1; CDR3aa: CASSSGQVYNEQFF
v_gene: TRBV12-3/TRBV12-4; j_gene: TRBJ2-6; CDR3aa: CASTGTGIHSGANVLTF
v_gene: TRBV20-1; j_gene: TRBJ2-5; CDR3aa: CSAPNTGGAKETQYF
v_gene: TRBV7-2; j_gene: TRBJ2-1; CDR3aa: CASSLSGAIYGSYEQFF
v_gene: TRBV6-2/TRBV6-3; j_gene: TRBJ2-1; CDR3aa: CASSDGGGLYNEQFF
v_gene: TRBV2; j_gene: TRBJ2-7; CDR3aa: CASRTTLSYEQYF
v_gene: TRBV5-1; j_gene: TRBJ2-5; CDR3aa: CASSFGTGVETQYF
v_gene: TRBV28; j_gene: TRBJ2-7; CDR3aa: CASTQRLAPYEQYF
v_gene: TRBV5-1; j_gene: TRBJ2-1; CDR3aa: CASSLGAGGYNEQFF
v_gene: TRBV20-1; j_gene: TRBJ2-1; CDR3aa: CSARWLAGAGEQFF
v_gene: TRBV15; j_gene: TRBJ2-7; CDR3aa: CATSSRDRSYEQYF
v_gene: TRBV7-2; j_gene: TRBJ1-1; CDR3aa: CASKTGGHQAFF
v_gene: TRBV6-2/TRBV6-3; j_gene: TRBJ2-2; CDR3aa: CASRSGWDTGELFF
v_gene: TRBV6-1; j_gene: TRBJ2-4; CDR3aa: CASRADRGRGPIQYF
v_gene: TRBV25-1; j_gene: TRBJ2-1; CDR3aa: CASSFDPGSSEQFF
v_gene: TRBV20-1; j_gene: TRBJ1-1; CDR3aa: CSARDRLDTEAFF
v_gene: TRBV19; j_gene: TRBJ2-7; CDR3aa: CASSSLWGRTSYEQYF
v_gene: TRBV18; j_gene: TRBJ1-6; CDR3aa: CASSPPSAGTLHF
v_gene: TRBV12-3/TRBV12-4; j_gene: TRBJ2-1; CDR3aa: CASKGLVSYNEQFF
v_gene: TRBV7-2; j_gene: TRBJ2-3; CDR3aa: CASSVPGLAGGADTQYF
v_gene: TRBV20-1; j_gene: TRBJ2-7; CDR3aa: CSAGELAGVEQYF
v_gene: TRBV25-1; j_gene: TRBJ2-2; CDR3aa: CASTPPGAHTGELFF
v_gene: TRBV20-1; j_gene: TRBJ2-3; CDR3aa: CSAHPGLAGGRDTQYF
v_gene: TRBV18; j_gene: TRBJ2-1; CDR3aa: CASSPAAEAGQGLDEQFF
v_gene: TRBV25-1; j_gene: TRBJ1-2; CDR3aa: CASSPWGDRNYGYTF
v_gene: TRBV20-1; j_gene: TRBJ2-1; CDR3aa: CSAAPGLAGGGEQFF
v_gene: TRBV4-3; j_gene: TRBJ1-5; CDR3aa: CASSQEFTVNQPQHF
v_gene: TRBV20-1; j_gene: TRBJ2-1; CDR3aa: CSAISGDSYNEQFF
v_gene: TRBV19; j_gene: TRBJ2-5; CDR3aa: CASSCRGCETQYF